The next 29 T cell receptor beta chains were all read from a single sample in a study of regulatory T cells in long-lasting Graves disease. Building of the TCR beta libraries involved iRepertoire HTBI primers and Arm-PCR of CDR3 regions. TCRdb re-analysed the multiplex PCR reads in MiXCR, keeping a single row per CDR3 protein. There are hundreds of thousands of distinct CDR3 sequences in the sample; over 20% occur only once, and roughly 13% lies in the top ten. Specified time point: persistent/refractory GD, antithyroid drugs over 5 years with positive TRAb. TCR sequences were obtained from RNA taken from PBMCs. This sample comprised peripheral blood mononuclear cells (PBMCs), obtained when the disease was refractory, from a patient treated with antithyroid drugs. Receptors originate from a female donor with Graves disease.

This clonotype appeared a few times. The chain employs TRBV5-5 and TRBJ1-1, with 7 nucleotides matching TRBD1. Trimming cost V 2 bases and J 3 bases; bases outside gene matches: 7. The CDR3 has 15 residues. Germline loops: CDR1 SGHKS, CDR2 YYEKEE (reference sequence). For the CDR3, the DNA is TGTGCCAGCAGCTTCCGACAGGGTACGGACACTGAAGCTTTCTTT. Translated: CASSFRQGTDTEAFF.

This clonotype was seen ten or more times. The CDR3 nucleotides are TGCAGTGCTAGGGCCTTGTCCGGCTACACCTTC. This encodes CSARALSGYTF. The V call is TRBV20-1, the J call TRBJ1-2; unclear D gene. The germline V gene has CDR1 DFQATT and CDR2 SNEGSKA (reference sequence). This CDR3 contains 11 residues. V lost 3 bases and J 8 bases, leaving 10 bases between the germline ends.

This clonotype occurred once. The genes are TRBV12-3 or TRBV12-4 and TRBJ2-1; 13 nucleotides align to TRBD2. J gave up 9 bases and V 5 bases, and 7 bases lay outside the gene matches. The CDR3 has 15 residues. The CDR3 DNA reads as TGTGCCAGCAGTAGGACTAGCGGGGGCGGGTCTGAGCAGTTCTTC. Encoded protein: CASSRTSGGGSEQFF.

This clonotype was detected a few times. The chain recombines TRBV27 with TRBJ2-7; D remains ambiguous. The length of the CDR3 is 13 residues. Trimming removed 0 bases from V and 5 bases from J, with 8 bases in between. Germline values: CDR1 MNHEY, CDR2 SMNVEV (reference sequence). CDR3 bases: TGTGCCAGCAGTTTATCGATAGGGAACGAGCAGTACTTC. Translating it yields CASSLSIGNEQYF.

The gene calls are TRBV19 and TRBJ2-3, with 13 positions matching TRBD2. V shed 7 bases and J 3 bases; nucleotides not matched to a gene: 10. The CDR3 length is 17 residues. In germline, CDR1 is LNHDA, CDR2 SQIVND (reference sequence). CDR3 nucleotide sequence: TGTGCCAGTACCACACCGGGACTAGCGGGACATACAGATACGCAGTATTTT. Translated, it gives CASTTPGLAGHTDTQYF.

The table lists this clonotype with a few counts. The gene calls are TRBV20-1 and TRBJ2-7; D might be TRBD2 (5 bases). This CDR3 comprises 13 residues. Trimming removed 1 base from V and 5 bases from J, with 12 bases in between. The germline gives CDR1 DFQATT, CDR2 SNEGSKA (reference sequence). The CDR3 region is CSARVSGNDEQYF. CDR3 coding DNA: TGCAGTGCTAGAGTCAGCGGAAACGACGAGCAGTACTTC.

The CDR3 bases are TGTGCCACCAGCAGGAACGGGGAGCTGTTTTTT. This translates into CATSRNGELFF. The V and J genes are TRBV15 and TRBJ2-2; no definite D call. Trimming left V 3 bases short and J 7 bases short, with 3 bases between. This CDR3 contains 11 residues. CDR1 and CDR2 from the germline V gene are LNHNV and YYDKDF (reference sequence).

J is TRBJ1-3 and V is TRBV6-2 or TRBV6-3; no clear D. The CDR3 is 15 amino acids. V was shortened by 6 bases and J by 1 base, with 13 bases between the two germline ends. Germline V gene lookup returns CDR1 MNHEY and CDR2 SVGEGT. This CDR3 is CASSSVGLSGNTIYF. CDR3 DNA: TGTGCCAGCAGCTCCGTGGGGTTGTCTGGAAACACCATATATTTT.

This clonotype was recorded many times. The CDR3, as DNA: TGTGCCAGCAGTTACTCGCGGTTGTCGGCAGGCCGAGAGGATCAGCCCCAGCATTTT. Translated, it gives CASSYSRLSAGREDQPQHF. The chain combines TRBV6-6 with TRBJ1-5; D unclear. CDR1 and CDR2 (germline): MNHNY, SVGAGI (reference sequence). Trimming removed 0 bases from V and 5 bases from J, with 23 bases in between. The CDR3 sequence is 19 residues long.

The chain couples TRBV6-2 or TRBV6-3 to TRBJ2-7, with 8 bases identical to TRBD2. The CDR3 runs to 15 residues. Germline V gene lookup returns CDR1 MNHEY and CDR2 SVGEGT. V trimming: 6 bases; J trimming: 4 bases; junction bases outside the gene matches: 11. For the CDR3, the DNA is TGTGCCAGCAGGGCCCCGGGACTAGGGTTATACGAGCAGTACTTC. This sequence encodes CASRAPGLGLYEQYF.

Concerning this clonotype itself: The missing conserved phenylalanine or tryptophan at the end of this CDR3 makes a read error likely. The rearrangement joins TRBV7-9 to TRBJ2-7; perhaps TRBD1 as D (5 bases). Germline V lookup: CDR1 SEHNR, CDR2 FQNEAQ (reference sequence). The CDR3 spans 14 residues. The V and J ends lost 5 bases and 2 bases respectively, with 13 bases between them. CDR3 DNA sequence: TGTGCCAGCAGCCCGCCAGGGCCCCCCTACGAGCAGTACCTC. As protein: CASSPPGPPYEQYL.

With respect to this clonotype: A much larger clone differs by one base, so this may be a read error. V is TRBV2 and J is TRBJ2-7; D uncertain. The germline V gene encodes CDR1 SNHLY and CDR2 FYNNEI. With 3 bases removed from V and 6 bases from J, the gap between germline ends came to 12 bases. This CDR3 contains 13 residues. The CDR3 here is CASSEAAGREQYF. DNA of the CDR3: TGTGCCAGCAGTGAGGCGGCCGGTCGCGAGCAGTACTTC.

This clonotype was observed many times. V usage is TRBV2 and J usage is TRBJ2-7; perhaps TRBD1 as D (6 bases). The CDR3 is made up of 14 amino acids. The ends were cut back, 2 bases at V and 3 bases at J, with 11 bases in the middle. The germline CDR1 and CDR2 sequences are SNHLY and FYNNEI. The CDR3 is CASSERQGHYEQYF. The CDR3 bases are TGTGCCAGCAGTGAAAGGCAGGGACACTACGAGCAGTACTTC.

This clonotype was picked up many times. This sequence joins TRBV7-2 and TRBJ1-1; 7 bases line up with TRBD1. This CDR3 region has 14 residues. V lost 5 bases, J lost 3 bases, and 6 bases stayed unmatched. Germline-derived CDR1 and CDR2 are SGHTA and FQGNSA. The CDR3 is CASSATTGYTEAFF. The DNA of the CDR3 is TGTGCCAGCAGCGCTACGACAGGGTACACTGAAGCTTTCTTT.

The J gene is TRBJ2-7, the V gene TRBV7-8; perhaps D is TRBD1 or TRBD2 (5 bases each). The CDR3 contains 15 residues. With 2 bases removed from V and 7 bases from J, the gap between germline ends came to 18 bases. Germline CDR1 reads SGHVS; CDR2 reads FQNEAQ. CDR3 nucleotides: TGTGCCAGCAGCTTAAGTGGTGACACCGAGGGGGAGCAGTACTTC. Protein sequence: CASSLSGDTEGEQYF.

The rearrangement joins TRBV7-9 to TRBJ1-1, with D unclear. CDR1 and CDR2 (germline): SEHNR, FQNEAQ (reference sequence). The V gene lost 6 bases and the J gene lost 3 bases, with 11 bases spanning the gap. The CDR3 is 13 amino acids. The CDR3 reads CASRRVVDTEAFF. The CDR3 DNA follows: TGTGCCAGCAGGAGGGTTGTTGACACTGAAGCTTTCTTT.

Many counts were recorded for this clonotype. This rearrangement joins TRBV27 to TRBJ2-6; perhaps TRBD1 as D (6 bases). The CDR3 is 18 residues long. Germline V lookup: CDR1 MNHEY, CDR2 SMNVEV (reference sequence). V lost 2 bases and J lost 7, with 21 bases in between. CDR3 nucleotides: TGTGCCAGCAGTTTACAGGGGTCCCTCCTCTTTGGTGCCAACGTCCTGACTTTC. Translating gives CASSLQGSLLFGANVLTF.

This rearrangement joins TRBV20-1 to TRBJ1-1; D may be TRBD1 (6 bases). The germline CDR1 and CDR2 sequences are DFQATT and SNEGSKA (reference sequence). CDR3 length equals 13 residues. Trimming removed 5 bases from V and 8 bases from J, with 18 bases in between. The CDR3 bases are TGCAGTGCTCCCCGCGGGGGGGGCAGCGAAGCTTTCTTT. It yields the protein CSAPRGGGSEAFF.

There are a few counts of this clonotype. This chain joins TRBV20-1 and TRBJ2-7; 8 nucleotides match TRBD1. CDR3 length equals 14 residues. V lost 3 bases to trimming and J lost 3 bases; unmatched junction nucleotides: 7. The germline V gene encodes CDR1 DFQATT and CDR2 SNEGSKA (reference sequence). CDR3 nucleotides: TGCAGTGCTAGGACCGGGACAGGCCGCTACGAGCAGTACTTC. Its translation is CSARTGTGRYEQYF.

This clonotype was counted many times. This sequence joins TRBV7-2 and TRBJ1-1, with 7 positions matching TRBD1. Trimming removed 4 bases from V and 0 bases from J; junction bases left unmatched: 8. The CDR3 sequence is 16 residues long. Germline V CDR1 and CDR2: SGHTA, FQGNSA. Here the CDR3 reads CASSSGTAIMNTEAFF. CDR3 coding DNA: TGTGCCAGCAGCTCCGGGACAGCTATTATGAACACTGAAGCTTTCTTT.

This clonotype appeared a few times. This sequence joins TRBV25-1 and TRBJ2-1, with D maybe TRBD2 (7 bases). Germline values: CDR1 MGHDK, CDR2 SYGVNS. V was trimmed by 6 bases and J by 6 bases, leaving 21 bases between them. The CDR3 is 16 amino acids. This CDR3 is CASRDLEGGIGNEQFF. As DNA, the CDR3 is TGTGCCAGCAGGGACCTTGAGGGGGGGATCGGCAATGAGCAGTTCTTC.

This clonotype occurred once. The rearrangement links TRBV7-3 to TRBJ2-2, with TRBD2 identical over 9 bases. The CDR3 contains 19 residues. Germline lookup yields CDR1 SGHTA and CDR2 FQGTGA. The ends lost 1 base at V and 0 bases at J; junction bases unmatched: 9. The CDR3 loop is CASSLKGGSSGTNTGELFF. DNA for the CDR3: TGTGCCAGCAGCTTAAAGGGCGGGTCTAGCGGGACGAACACCGGGGAGCTGTTTTTT.

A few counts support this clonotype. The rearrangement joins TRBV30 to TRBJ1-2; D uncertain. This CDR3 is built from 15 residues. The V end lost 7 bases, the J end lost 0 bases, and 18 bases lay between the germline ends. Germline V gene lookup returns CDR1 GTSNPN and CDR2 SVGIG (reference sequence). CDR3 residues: CAYGLGSPANYGYTF. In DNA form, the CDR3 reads TGTGCCTACGGATTGGGCAGCCCAGCTAACTATGGCTACACCTTC.

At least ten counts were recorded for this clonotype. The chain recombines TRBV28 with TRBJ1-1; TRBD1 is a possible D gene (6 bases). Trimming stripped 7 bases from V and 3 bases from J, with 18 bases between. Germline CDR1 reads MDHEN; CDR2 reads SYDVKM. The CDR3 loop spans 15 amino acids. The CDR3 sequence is CASTLGAQHDTEAFF. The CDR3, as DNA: TGTGCCAGCACCCTGGGGGCGCAACATGACACTGAAGCTTTCTTT.

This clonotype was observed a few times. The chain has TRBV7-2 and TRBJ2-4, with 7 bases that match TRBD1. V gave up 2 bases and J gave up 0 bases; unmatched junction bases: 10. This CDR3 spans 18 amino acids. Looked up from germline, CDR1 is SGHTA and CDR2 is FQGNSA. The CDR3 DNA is TGTGCCAGCAGCTTACGAGGCACAGGGGTCCTAGCCAAAAACATTCAGTACTTC. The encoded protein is CASSLRGTGVLAKNIQYF.

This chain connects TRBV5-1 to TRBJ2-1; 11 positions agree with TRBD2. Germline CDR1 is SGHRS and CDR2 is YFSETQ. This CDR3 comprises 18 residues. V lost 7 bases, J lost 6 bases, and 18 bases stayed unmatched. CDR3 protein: CASHKDIPGLAGLNEQFF. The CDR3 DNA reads TGCGCCAGCCATAAGGACATTCCTGGACTAGCGGGCCTCAATGAGCAGTTCTTC.

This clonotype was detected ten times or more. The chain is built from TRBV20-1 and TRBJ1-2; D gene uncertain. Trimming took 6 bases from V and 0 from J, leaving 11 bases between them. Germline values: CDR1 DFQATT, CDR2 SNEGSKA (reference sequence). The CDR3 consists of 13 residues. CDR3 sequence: CSARQRTNYGYTF. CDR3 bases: TGCAGTGCCAGACAACGAACTAACTATGGCTACACCTTC.

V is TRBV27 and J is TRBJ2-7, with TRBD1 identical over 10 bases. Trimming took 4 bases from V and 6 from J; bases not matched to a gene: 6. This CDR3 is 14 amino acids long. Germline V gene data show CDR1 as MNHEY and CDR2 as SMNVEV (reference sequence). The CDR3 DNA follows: TGTGCCAGCAGTTCCCGGGACAGGGGTTTCGAGCAGTACTTC. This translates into CASSSRDRGFEQYF.

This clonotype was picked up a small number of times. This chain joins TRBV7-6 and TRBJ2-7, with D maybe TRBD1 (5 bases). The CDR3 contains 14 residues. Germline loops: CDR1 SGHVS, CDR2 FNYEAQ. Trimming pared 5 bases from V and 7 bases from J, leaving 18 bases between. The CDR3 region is CASSPAGGPGEQYF. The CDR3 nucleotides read TGTGCCAGCAGCCCCGCCGGTGGGCCAGGGGAGCAGTACTTC.